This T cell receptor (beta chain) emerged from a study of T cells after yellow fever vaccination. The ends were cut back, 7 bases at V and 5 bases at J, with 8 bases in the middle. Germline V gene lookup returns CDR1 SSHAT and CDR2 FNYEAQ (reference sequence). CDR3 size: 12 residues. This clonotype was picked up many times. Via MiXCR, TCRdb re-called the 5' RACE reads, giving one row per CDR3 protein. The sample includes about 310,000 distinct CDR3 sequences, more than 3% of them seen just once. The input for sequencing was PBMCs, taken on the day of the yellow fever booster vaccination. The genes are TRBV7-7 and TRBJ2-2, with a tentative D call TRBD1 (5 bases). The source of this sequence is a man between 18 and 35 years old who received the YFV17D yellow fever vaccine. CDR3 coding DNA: TGTGCCAGCAATCAGGGAACCGGGGAGCTGTTTTTT. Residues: CASNQGTGELFF.